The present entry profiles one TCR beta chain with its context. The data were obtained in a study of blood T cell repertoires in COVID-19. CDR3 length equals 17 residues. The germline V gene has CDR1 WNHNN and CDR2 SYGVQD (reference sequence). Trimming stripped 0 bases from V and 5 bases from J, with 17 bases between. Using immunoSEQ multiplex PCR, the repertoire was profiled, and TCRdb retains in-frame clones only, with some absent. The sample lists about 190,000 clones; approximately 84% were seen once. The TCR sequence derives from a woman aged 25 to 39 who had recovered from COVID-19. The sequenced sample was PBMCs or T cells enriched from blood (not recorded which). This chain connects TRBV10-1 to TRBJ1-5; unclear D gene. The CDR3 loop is CASSESGRNLPHQPQHF. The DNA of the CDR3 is TGCGCCAGCAGTGAGTCGGGCAGAAATCTCCCCCATCAGCCCCAGCATTTT.